These T cell receptor beta chains were read from a single sample in a study of cytomegalovirus exposure and HLA in healthy donors. Data came from immunoSEQ multiplex PCR; TCRdb stores just in-frame clones and leaves some out. Of about 140,000 clones in the sample, 80% were seen once. The sample consisted of PBMCs. These receptors all stem from a woman aged 25 to 39 in good health and CMV-seronegative. Each CDR3 is given with its conserved first and last residue. The D gene is left open where the match is weak. A clone size is listed for some rows: how often the clone was seen (once, few, many), or a class if it is expanded.

size: .
D: TRBD2
V: TRBV28
J: TRBJ2-3
DNA: TGTGCCAGCAGTTTCCTCAGGACTAGCGGCACAGATACGCAGTATTTT
CDR3: CASSFLRTSGTDTQYF

size: .
D: .
V: TRBV6-5
J: TRBJ2-1
DNA: TGTGCCAGCAGAACTGGGCGGGGGCAGTACAATGAGCAGTTCTTC
CDR3: CASRTGRGQYNEQFF

size: .
D: .
V: TRBV6-5
J: TRBJ1-4
DNA: TGTGCCGTCGCCCGGACAGTACTTAATGAAAAACTGTTTTTT
CDR3: CAVARTVLNEKLFF

size: .
D: .
V: TRBV5-1
J: TRBJ1-2
DNA: TGCGCCAGCAGCCCTGGAGGAGGGGTTGGCTACACCTTC
CDR3: CASSPGGGVGYTF

size: .
D: .
V: TRBV27
J: TRBJ2-2
DNA: TGTGCCAGCAGTTTAGGAGGGCTAGGCTGGACCGGGGAGCTGTTTTTT
CDR3: CASSLGGLGWTGELFF

size: .
D: TRBD2
V: TRBV5-1
J: TRBJ2-5
DNA: TGCGCCAGCAGCTTGCCCGGACTAGCGGCCCCGAGCACAAGAGAGACCCAGTACTTC
CDR3: CASSLPGLAAPSTRETQYF

size: .
D: TRBD1
V: TRBV5-1
J: TRBJ2-2
DNA: TGCGCCAGCAGCTTGGTAACAGGGGCTAACACCGGGGAGCTGTTTTTT
CDR3: CASSLVTGANTGELFF

size: .
D: .
V: TRBV7-8
J: TRBJ1-5
DNA: TGTGCCAGCAGCCCCGCGGGCCCCAATCAGCCCCAGCATTTT
CDR3: CASSPAGPNQPQHF

size: few
D: .
V: TRBV5-6
J: TRBJ1-1
DNA: TGTGCCAGCAGCTTGGGACAGCCGAACACTGAAGCTTTCTTT
CDR3: CASSLGQPNTEAFF

size: .
D: TRBD2
V: TRBV4-1
J: TRBJ2-3
DNA: TGCGCCAGCAGCCAAGGTTCGTGGCGGGGGGGAAGCACAGATACGCAGTATTTT
CDR3: CASSQGSWRGGSTDTQYF

size: .
D: .
V: TRBV15
J: TRBJ1-2
DNA: TGTGCCACCAGCAGAGTTTCGTCCCGGAGCACCTTC
CDR3: CATSRVSSRSTF

size: .
D: TRBD1
V: TRBV5-1
J: TRBJ2-2
DNA: TGCGCCAGCAGCTTGGCCGGGACAGCGAACACCGGGGAGCTGTTTTTT
CDR3: CASSLAGTANTGELFF

size: .
D: TRBD1
V: TRBV27
J: TRBJ2-2
DNA: TGTGCCAGCAGTTTATGGCCCGGGACAGGGGGTTCCGGGGAGCTGTTTTTT
CDR3: CASSLWPGTGGSGELFF

size: once
D: .
V: TRBV20-1
J: TRBJ2-7
DNA: TGCAGTGCTAGGGAGAAATACGAGCAGTACTTC
CDR3: CSAREKYEQYF

size: .
D: TRBD1
V: TRBV7-8
J: TRBJ2-3
DNA: TGTGCCAGCAGCCTACTCCGGGACAGGACCACAGATACGCAGTATTTT
CDR3: CASSLLRDRTTDTQYF

size: .
D: .
V: TRBV19
J: TRBJ2-3
DNA: TGTGCCAGTAGTATTACGACAGACACAGATACGCAGTATTTT
CDR3: CASSITTDTDTQYF

size: few
D: .
V: TRBV6-1
J: TRBJ1-1
DNA: TGTGCCAGCAGTGAAGACTTCCGGGGGGTTGGAGCTTTCTTT
CDR3: CASSEDFRGVGAFF

size: .
D: .
V: TRBV7-2
J: TRBJ1-5
DNA: TGTGCCAGCAGCTTAAATGGCGGAAGCAATCAGCCCCAGCATTTT
CDR3: CASSLNGGSNQPQHF

size: .
D: TRBD2
V: TRBV28
J: TRBJ2-2
DNA: TGTGCCAGCAGTTTACTGGCGGGAGGGGCCGGGGAGCTGTTTTTT
CDR3: CASSLLAGGAGELFF

size: .
D: .
V: TRBV7-3
J: TRBJ2-5
DNA: TGTGCCAGCAGCTTAATGGGCAGCCGCCAAGAGACCCAGTACTTC
CDR3: CASSLMGSRQETQYF

size: .
D: .
V: TRBV9
J: TRBJ1-2
DNA: TGTGCCAGCAGCTTAACCGGACAGCCGTGGTATGGCTACACCTTC
CDR3: CASSLTGQPWYGYTF

size: .
D: .
V: TRBV2
J: TRBJ2-3
DNA: TGTGCCAGCCGGAAGATAGACACGAGCACAGATACGCAGTATTTT
CDR3: CASRKIDTSTDTQYF

size: .
D: TRBD2
V: TRBV9
J: TRBJ2-3
DNA: TGTGCCAGCAGCGTACCGACTAGCGGGGGTATCACAGATACGCAGTATTTT
CDR3: CASSVPTSGGITDTQYF

size: few
D: TRBD1
V: TRBV2
J: TRBJ2-5
DNA: TGTGCCAGCAGTGGGCATCTCTGGGACAGTCAAGAGACCCAGTACTTC
CDR3: CASSGHLWDSQETQYF

size: once
D: TRBD2
V: TRBV6-1
J: TRBJ2-1
DNA: TGTGCCAGCAGCGACAGCGGGGCAGACAACAATGAGCAGTTCTTC
CDR3: CASSDSGADNNEQFF

size: .
D: .
V: TRBV6-6
J: TRBJ1-1
DNA: TGTGCCAGCAGCCAACAGGGGAACACTGAAGCTTTCTTT
CDR3: CASSQQGNTEAFF

size: .
D: .
V: TRBV19
J: TRBJ2-7
DNA: TGTGCCAGTAGTACCCGAGCCAACTACGAGCAGCACTTC
CDR3: CASSTRANYEQHF

size: .
D: TRBD1
V: TRBV7-8
J: TRBJ2-7
DNA: TGTGCCAGCAGCCCAAACTTAGGGCCGGGACAGGGTAGACACGAGCAGTACTTC
CDR3: CASSPNLGPGQGRHEQYF

size: few
D: .
V: TRBV2
J: TRBJ2-5
DNA: TGTGCCAGCAGACTCGGGGGGCTCCAAGAGACCCAGTACTTC
CDR3: CASRLGGLQETQYF

size: .
D: .
V: TRBV27
J: TRBJ1-5
DNA: TGTGCCGCCCTACGGGACACCACCTTTAATCAGCCCCAGCATTTT
CDR3: CAALRDTTFNQPQHF

size: .
D: TRBD1
V: TRBV10-3
J: TRBJ2-1
DNA: TGTGCCATCAGCAGAACGGACAGGGGGCCGGATGAGCAGTTCTTC
CDR3: CAISRTDRGPDEQFF

size: once
D: TRBD2
V: TRBV7-2
J: TRBJ2-4
DNA: TGTGCCAGCAGCTTCCGCGGAGATGGCGGGAGGGCCCTAGGTCAGTACTTC
CDR3: CASSFRGDGGRALGQYF

size: few
D: .
V: TRBV28
J: TRBJ1-2
DNA: TGTGCCAGCATCGCGGATGGCGATGGCTACACCTTC
CDR3: CASIADGDGYTF

size: .
D: .
V: TRBV19
J: TRBJ1-5
DNA: TGTGCCAGTAGTAATTCACAGCCCCAGCATTTT
CDR3: CASSNSQPQHF

size: .
D: TRBD1
V: TRBV20-1
J: TRBJ1-1
DNA: TGCAGTGCTAGAGACAGGGGGGAAGCTTTCTTT
CDR3: CSARDRGEAFF

size: .
D: TRBD1
V: TRBV28
J: TRBJ2-5
DNA: TGTGCCAGCAGAAGGGACAGGGGGCGCAGGGAGACCCAGTACTTC
CDR3: CASRRDRGRRETQYF

size: .
D: .
V: TRBV30
J: TRBJ1-2
DNA: TGTGCCTGCGGTAACAGCCCTGCTGGTGGCTACACCTTC
CDR3: CACGNSPAGGYTF

size: .
D: .
V: TRBV4-2
J: TRBJ2-2
DNA: TGTGCCAGCAGCACAAGTTCGAACGGAGGCAACACCGGGGAGCTGTTTTTT
CDR3: CASSTSSNGGNTGELFF

size: .
D: .
V: TRBV7-9
J: TRBJ2-3
DNA: TGTGCCAGCAGCTTCACGGGAGGCACAGATACGCAGTATTTT
CDR3: CASSFTGGTDTQYF

size: .
D: .
V: TRBV6-5
J: TRBJ1-1
DNA: TGTGCCAGCAGCCCGGGAATGGGGGGATTCACTGAAGCTTTCTTT
CDR3: CASSPGMGGFTEAFF

size: .
D: .
V: TRBV10-3
J: TRBJ2-6
DNA: TGTGCCATCACCGACCCGGGATCTGACACCTCTGGGGCCAACGTCCTGACTTTC
CDR3: CAITDPGSDTSGANVLTF

size: .
D: .
V: TRBV9
J: TRBJ1-2
DNA: TGTGCCAGCAGCGTGGACAATCGGGACTATGGCTACACCTTC
CDR3: CASSVDNRDYGYTF

size: many
D: TRBD1
V: TRBV2
J: TRBJ2-7
DNA: TGTGCCAGCAGTGCCAGGGACAGCTACGAGCAGTACTTC
CDR3: CASSARDSYEQYF

size: .
D: .
V: TRBV21-1
J: TRBJ1-4
DNA: TGTGCCAGCAGCAGTACGATAGACAGAACTAATGAAAAACTGTTTTTT
CDR3: CASSSTIDRTNEKLFF

size: .
D: TRBD2
V: TRBV5-1
J: TRBJ2-5
DNA: TGCGCCAGCAGCTGGGGGACTAGCGGTACTGGAGAGACCCAGTACTTC
CDR3: CASSWGTSGTGETQYF

size: .
D: TRBD1
V: TRBV7-9
J: TRBJ1-1
DNA: TGTGCCAGCAGCTATCAACAGGGGGCGAGGACTGAAGCTTTCTTT
CDR3: CASSYQQGARTEAFF

size: .
D: .
V: TRBV30
J: TRBJ2-3
DNA: TGTGCCTGGAGTGGGGCTAGCGCTCTCACAGATACGCAGTATTTT
CDR3: CAWSGASALTDTQYF

size: .
D: .
V: TRBV5-1
J: TRBJ1-1
DNA: TGCGCCAGCAGCCAGGACACTTTAGGGGGCACTGAAGCTTTCTTT
CDR3: CASSQDTLGGTEAFF

size: .
D: .
V: TRBV5-1
J: TRBJ2-5
DNA: TGCGCCAGCAGGCCCGGGTTTACCCAAGAGACCCAGTACTTC
CDR3: CASRPGFTQETQYF

size: .
D: TRBD1
V: TRBV2
J: TRBJ1-2
DNA: TGTGCCAGCAGTGCGGACAGGGTAGACCTCTATGGCTACACCTTC
CDR3: CASSADRVDLYGYTF